This TCR beta chain emerged from a study of early T cells in non-severe SARS-CoV-2 infection (dated by TCRdb to the early 2020s). Describing the broader study: TCR sequencing used bulk RNA from unsorted whole blood, so alpha and beta chains could not be paired.

The library was generated by 5' RACE. TCRdb records NextSeq 500 as the sequencer. In the TCR library protocol, unique molecular identifiers were attached to individual cDNA molecules to correct for PCR bias and sequencing error. TCR alpha and beta chains were both sequenced, and the abundances of alpha and beta sequences in each sample were closely correlated with each other. In the source study's methods: V gene, J gene and CDR3 annotation of TCR sequences was performed with Decombinator V4. Expanded TCRs were defined as changing significantly between any two time points under a Poisson model with p below 0.0001. TCR abundances were normalised to the total number of TCRs sequenced in each sample and reported as counts per million. TRAV1-2 paired with TRAJ12, TRAJ20 or TRAJ33 defined MAIT TCRs, while TRAV10 paired with TRAJ18 defined iNKT TCRs. A search of VDJdb, accessed on 1 November 2021, was run for TCRs annotated to CMV, EBV and SARS-CoV-2, with TCRs annotated for multiple antigens excluded. TCRdb handled the public reads itself, with Q25 trimming in fastp and clone calling in MiXCR, and kept productive beta chains. Merged by CDR3 protein, the rows form single entries marked with the most common genes and DNA. TCRdb, not the original authors, processed these V and J calls. The sample table records more than 60,000 distinct CDR3 sequences; 9.5% of these occur just once. 5.9% of the sample lies in the top ten.

This clonotype showed up just a few times. Its antigen remains unidentified. Per-base quality was not reported, and no clone a single base away is much larger than it. Findings and caveats that apply to the study as a whole: Matching against VDJdb was skewed toward anti-spike CD8 responses, likely underestimated virus-specific expansions, and missed private and CD4 specificities.

The CDR3 runs 12 amino acids, cysteine and phenylalanine included. Only CDR3 DNA remains: 36 bases, in frame from the first base. V drops 8 bases and J drops 1 base, leaving 11 bases in between. The germline V gene yields SQVTM for CDR1 and ANQGSEA for CDR2. A case-control design nested within a healthcare worker cohort in London, UK, was used, with weekly nasopharyngeal swab PCR tests and blood sampling performed. Between 23 and 31 March 2020, the week of the UK lockdown, healthcare workers were enrolled and then followed up weekly for as long as 16 weeks. Recombination joined TRBV29-1 with TRBJ2-5; perhaps TRBD2 is the D gene, with 6 bases matching. Sequencing was done on a sample of whole blood. This clonotype was obtained from an adult who was a healthcare worker with PCR-confirmed SARS-CoV-2 infection or an uninfected control (not recorded which). The DNA sequence is given as TGCAGCACCGCGGAGGGCCAAGAGACCCAGTACTTC. Its amino acids are CSTAEGQETQYF.